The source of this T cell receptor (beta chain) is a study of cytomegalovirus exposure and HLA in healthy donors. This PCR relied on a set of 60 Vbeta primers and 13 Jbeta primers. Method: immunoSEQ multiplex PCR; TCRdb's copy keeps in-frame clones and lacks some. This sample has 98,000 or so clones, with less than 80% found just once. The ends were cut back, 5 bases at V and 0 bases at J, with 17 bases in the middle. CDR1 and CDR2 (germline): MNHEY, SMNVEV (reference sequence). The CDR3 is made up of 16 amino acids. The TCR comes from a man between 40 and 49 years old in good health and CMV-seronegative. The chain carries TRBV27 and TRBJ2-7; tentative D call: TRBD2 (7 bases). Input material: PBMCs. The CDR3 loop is CASSKKGGGTSYEQYF. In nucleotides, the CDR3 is TGTGCCAGCAGTAAGAAAGGGGGGGGGACCTCCTACGAGCAGTACTTC.